These 25 T cell receptor beta chains were all obtained from the same sample, sequenced in a study of T cell changes during pregnancy in multiple sclerosis. Sequencing used immunoSEQ multiplex PCR; TCRdb keeps in-frame clones, though not all of them. The data contain tens of thousands of clones, approximately 90% of them singletons. Material: peripheral blood, obtained in the third trimester of pregnancy. The receptors were gathered from a female donor in good health, enrolled as a control in a pregnancy study.

The gene calls are TRBV14 and TRBJ1-3; D is unclear. Trimming took off 2 bases at V and 3 bases at J, with 5 bases between the two ends. The V gene's germline CDR1 is SGHDN and CDR2 FVKESK. This CDR3 region has 13 residues. The DNA of the CDR3 is TGTGCCAGCAGCCAACAGATTGGAAACACCATATATTTT. It translates to CASSQQIGNTIYF.

The genes are TRBV10-2 and TRBJ1-1, with TRBD1 matching over 7 bases. The germline V gene encodes CDR1 WSHSY and CDR2 SAAADI. V gave up 6 bases and J gave up 7 bases; unmatched junction bases: 8. This CDR3 is 13 amino acids long. CDR3 sequence reads: CASRLTGDDEAFF. The CDR3 region has the DNA TGCGCCAGCAGATTAACAGGGGATGATGAAGCTTTCTTT.

The J gene is TRBJ2-3, the V gene TRBV7-2, with 7 bases fitting TRBD1. Per the germline V gene, CDR1 is SGHTA and CDR2 is FQGNSA. The length of the CDR3 is 16 residues. V lost 5 bases and J lost 4; bases outside the gene matches: 12. Here the CDR3 reads CASSLRTGLGADTQYF. The CDR3 region has the DNA TGTGCCAGCAGCCTTCGGACAGGTTTGGGGGCAGATACGCAGTATTTT.

The chain recombines TRBV9 with TRBJ2-1; D might be TRBD2 (6 bases). CDR3 size: 15 residues. The germline V and J ends were trimmed by 4 bases and 8 bases, with 19 bases remaining between them. Germline V gene sequence: CDR1 SGDLS, CDR2 YYNGEE. CDR3 DNA sequence: TGTGCCAGCAGCCCGTTGGGGGGAATTAACGATGAGCAGTTCTTC. Its protein is CASSPLGGINDEQFF.

CDR3: CANGQGANEQYF. CDR3 in DNA: TGTGCCAACGGACAGGGGGCGAACGAGCAGTACTTC. V is TRBV10-3 and J is TRBJ2-7; 11 bases align to TRBD1. V lost 10 bases to trimming and J lost 5 bases; unmatched junction nucleotides: 4. Germline CDR1 ENHRY, CDR2 SYGVKD. The CDR3 covers 12 residues.

This clone was observed a single time. The V call is TRBV30, the J call TRBJ1-5; D is perhaps TRBD1 (6 bases). The length of the CDR3 is 15 residues. Trimming took 5 bases from V and 1 from J, leaving 15 bases between them. Germline V gene sequence: CDR1 GTSNPN, CDR2 SVGIG (reference sequence). CDR3 DNA sequence: TGTGCCTGGCTAGAACAGGGAGCGAGCAATCAGCCCCAGCATTTT. Translation: CAWLEQGASNQPQHF.

V and J are TRBV7-9 and TRBJ1-5; TRBD1 matches 10 bases. Looked up from germline, CDR1 is SEHNR and CDR2 is FQNEAQ (reference sequence). This CDR3 comprises 15 residues. V was clipped by 6 bases and J by 2 bases; unmatched bases: 4. Here the CDR3 reads CASSRGTGGNQPQHF. CDR3 sequence (DNA): TGTGCCAGCAGTCGCGGGACAGGGGGCAATCAGCCCCAGCATTTT.

This chain links TRBV6-1 with TRBJ2-3; D uncertain. The CDR3 covers 12 residues. CDR1 is MNHNS and CDR2 is SASEGT in the germline V gene. V lost 7 bases, J lost 6 bases, and 11 bases lay in between. The CDR3 bases are TGTGCCAGCACCCCGACTCGTGATACGCAGTATTTT. Translating it yields CASTPTRDTQYF.

This chain links TRBV15 with TRBJ1-4; tentatively, D is TRBD1 (5 bases). V gave up 0 bases and J gave up 5 bases, with 10 bases separating them. CDR1 LNHNV and CDR2 YYDKDF come from the germline V gene (reference sequence). The CDR3 totals 15 residues. DNA for the CDR3: TGTGCCACCAGCAGAGAGGGGCTTACCAATGAAAAACTGTTTTTT. Translated: CATSREGLTNEKLFF.

The CDR3 spells CASSQGQGKVETQYF. The CDR3 nucleotides read TGTGCCAGCTCGCAGGGACAGGGGAAGGTAGAGACCCAGTACTTC. The rearrangement joins TRBV18 to TRBJ2-5, with 10 bases matching TRBD1. The CDR3 is 15 residues long. CDR1 KGHSH and CDR2 LQKENI come from the germline V gene. V lost 6 bases to trimming and J lost 4 bases; unmatched junction nucleotides: 8.

V and J are TRBV6-5 and TRBJ1-5; 7 bases map to TRBD1. This CDR3 is built from 13 residues. Unmatched junction bases numbered 0, after V lost 2 bases and J lost 5 bases. The germline V gene encodes CDR1 MNHEY and CDR2 SVGAGI. The CDR3 is CASSYRGHQPQHF. The CDR3 bases are TGTGCCAGCAGTTACAGGGGGCATCAGCCCCAGCATTTT.

The chain uses TRBV11-3 and TRBJ1-1; possibly TRBD1 for D (6 bases). Germline loops: CDR1 SGHNT, CDR2 YENEEA. V dropped 3 bases and J dropped 1 base, with 6 bases sitting between them. The CDR3 is 13 amino acids. CDR3 DNA sequence: TGTGCCAGCAGCTTGGACAGGAACACTGAAGCTTTCTTT. It specifies CASSLDRNTEAFF.

The rearrangement links TRBV28 to TRBJ1-1; D may be TRBD1 (5 bases). V gave up 7 bases and J gave up 1 base, with 13 bases separating them. The CDR3 is made up of 14 amino acids. Germline V gene sequence: CDR1 MDHEN, CDR2 SYDVKM. CDR3 sequence (DNA): TGTGCCAGCACACTTGGGGGGTGGAACACTGAAGCTTTCTTT. Translated: CASTLGGWNTEAFF.

V usage is TRBV5-6 and J usage is TRBJ2-7; no definite D call. The CDR3 runs to 16 residues. Trimming took off 3 bases at V and 2 bases at J, with 18 bases between the two ends. From germline, CDR1 is SGHDT and CDR2 YYEEEE. CDR3: CASSSFQASSAYEQYF. DNA of the CDR3: TGTGCCAGCAGCTCTTTCCAGGCCTCCTCCGCCTACGAGCAGTACTTC.

The chain is built from TRBV28 and TRBJ2-7; D remains unclear. V lost 6 bases to trimming and J lost 0 bases, with 12 bases between them. This CDR3 contains 14 residues. Per germline, CDR1 MDHEN and CDR2 SYDVKM. Written as DNA, the CDR3 is TGTGCCAGCAGACCGGGTGAACCCTCCTACGAGCAGTACTTC. Translating it yields CASRPGEPSYEQYF.

V gene TRBV9 combines with J gene TRBJ2-1; TRBD1 might be the D (5 bases). In germline, CDR1 is SGDLS, CDR2 YYNGEE. This CDR3 spans 13 amino acids. V lost 0 bases, J lost 12 bases, and 13 bases lay in between. In DNA, the CDR3 is TGTGCCAGCAGCGTAGAGCCAGGGAAGGGGCAGTTCTTC. Translated, it gives CASSVEPGKGQFF.

V and J are TRBV15 and TRBJ2-1, with 7 nucleotides matching TRBD2. The CDR3 contains 16 residues. Germline CDR1 and CDR2: LNHNV and YYDKDF (reference sequence). Unmatched junction bases numbered 5, after V lost 3 bases and J lost 0 bases. CDR3 nucleotide sequence: TGTGCCACCAGCAGTAGCGGGTCCAGCTCCTACAATGAGCAGTTCTTC. This sequence encodes CATSSSGSSSYNEQFF.

V usage is TRBV27 and J usage is TRBJ1-2; possible D gene TRBD1, 6 bases. This CDR3 is built from 14 residues. The V and J ends lost 5 bases and 4 bases respectively, with 14 bases between them. Per the germline V gene, CDR1 is MNHEY and CDR2 is SMNVEV (reference sequence). CDR3 in DNA: TGTGCCAGCAGTATTACAGGGATAGGCTATGGCTACACCTTC. Amino acids: CASSITGIGYGYTF.

This rearrangement joins TRBV5-8 to TRBJ2-3, with D possibly TRBD2 on 5 matching bases. Per the germline V gene, CDR1 is SGHTS and CDR2 is YDEGEE. This CDR3 contains 16 residues. Trimming removed 0 bases at V and 2 bases at J, with 13 bases between. CDR3: CASSLGERIFTDTQYF. The CDR3 nucleotides are TGTGCCAGCAGCTTGGGGGAGCGGATCTTCACAGATACGCAGTATTTT.

This chain uses TRBV15 with TRBJ1-3, with D possibly TRBD1 on 5 matching bases. The CDR3 loop spans 19 amino acids. Trimming shortened V by 5 bases and J by 1 base, and 24 bases separated the two germline ends. Germline CDR1 reads LNHNV; CDR2 reads YYDKDF (reference sequence). The CDR3 spells CATSSTRGGQGRSGNTIYF. The CDR3, as DNA: TGTGCCACCAGCTCCACTCGGGGGGGTCAGGGAAGATCTGGAAACACCATATATTTT.

This clone has a single count. The junction shows a germline mismatch at one end, possibly a read error. The V call is TRBV18, the J call TRBJ1-2; TRBD1 aligns across 8 bases. From germline, CDR1 is KGHSH and CDR2 LQKENI. This CDR3 has 15 amino acids. The DNA for the CDR3 is TGTGCCAGCTCTCCCGGGACAGGTTCGGGATATGGTTACACCTTC. Amino acid sequence: CASSPGTGSGYGYTF.

The CDR3 DNA reads as TGTGCCAGCAGCGTAGGACAGGGGGCGCGGGGTGAAAAACTGTTTTTT. Its translation is CASSVGQGARGEKLFF. The gene calls are TRBV9 and TRBJ1-4; 10 positions agree with TRBD1. Germline values: CDR1 SGDLS, CDR2 YYNGEE. After removal of 0 bases from V and 7 bases from J, the junction contained 6 bases not matched to a gene. The CDR3 spans 16 residues.

V usage is TRBV4-3 and J usage is TRBJ2-3, with D uncertain. Trimming removed 3 bases from V and 8 bases from J, with 9 bases in between. Germline-derived CDR1 and CDR2 are LGHNA and YSLEER. The CDR3 totals 12 residues. CDR3 in amino acids: CASSQTGGTQYF. Here the CDR3 DNA reads TGCGCCAGCAGCCAGACGGGTGGTACGCAGTATTTT.

V is TRBV9 and J is TRBJ2-3; D gene uncertain. Deletions cut 0 bases from V and 5 bases from J, with 10 bases between. CDR1 SGDLS and CDR2 YYNGEE come from the germline V gene. This CDR3 contains 14 residues. DNA for the CDR3: TGTGCCAGCAGCGTAGCTCACGCGGTAGATACGCAGTATTTT. Its protein product is CASSVAHAVDTQYF.

V usage is TRBV7-9 and J usage is TRBJ2-1; 8 bases are a match to TRBD2. CDR3 size: 15 residues. The germline CDR1 and CDR2 sequences are SEHNR and FQNEAQ (reference sequence). Losses at the gene ends were 4 bases for V and 0 bases for J; bases not matched to a gene: 2. CDR3 coding DNA: TGTGCCAGCAGCTCGGGGGGGGTCTCCTACAATGAGCAGTTCTTC. This sequence encodes CASSSGGVSYNEQFF.